The 30 T cell receptor beta chains given below trace back to one sample, sequenced in a study of T-cell memory formation after mild COVID-19. TCRdb used MiXCR to reprocess the 5' RACE reads, holding one entry per CDR3 protein. The sample gives around 510,000 distinct CDR3 sequences, less than 25% of which show up once; approximately 8% is in the top ten. The specimen sequenced was PBMCs or a T cell subset sorted from them (not recorded which). Every receptor here comes from an adult woman who had mild COVID-19 (a few samples of this study predate the infection). Cell type and time point are not known.

The chain recombines TRBV11-2 with TRBJ1-2, with 10 bases aligning to TRBD1. The CDR3 is made up of 19 amino acids. Germline CDR1 SGHAT, CDR2 FQNNGV. Trimming at V came to 5 bases and at J to 4 bases, leaving 19 bases not matched to a gene. CDR3 amino acids: CASSHRYHGTGVKGYGYTF. CDR3 bases: TGTGCCAGCAGCCACCGCTACCACGGGACAGGGGTTAAAGGCTATGGCTACACCTTC.

This chain links TRBV3-1 with TRBJ2-1, with D unresolved. Trimming pared 4 bases from V and 3 bases from J, leaving 7 bases between. Germline CDR1 reads LGHDT; CDR2 reads YNNKEL (reference sequence). There are 13 residues in the CDR3. The CDR3 DNA follows: TGTGCCAGCAGCCTCATAGTCTACAATGAGCAGTTCTTC. It specifies CASSLIVYNEQFF.

This clonotype was seen more than once but under ten times. The chain links TRBV7-2 to TRBJ2-2; D remains unclear. CDR3 length: 14 residues. Trimming removed 1 base from V and 6 bases from J, with 9 bases in between. Germline lookup yields CDR1 SGHTA and CDR2 FQGNSA. The CDR3 region has the DNA TGTGCCAGCAGCTTAGTCCAGCGCGCCGGGGAGCTGTTTTTT. This codes for CASSLVQRAGELFF.

The chain links TRBV20-1 to TRBJ2-1, with 11 nucleotides matching TRBD2. The CDR3 is made up of 14 amino acids. V shed 1 base, J shed 8 bases, and the junction held 4 bases outside the gene matches. CDR1 and CDR2 (germline): DFQATT, SNEGSKA (reference sequence). CDR3 residues: CSARGSGGAYEQFF. The CDR3 bases are TGCAGTGCTAGAGGTAGCGGGGGGGCCTATGAGCAGTTCTTC.

Only a few counts were recorded for this clonotype. J is TRBJ1-2 and V is TRBV4-2; D is perhaps TRBD1 (6 bases). This CDR3 spans 15 amino acids. Germline V lookup: CDR1 LGHNA, CDR2 YNFKEQ. V lost 0 bases, J lost 4 bases, and 12 bases lay in between. CDR3 sequence: CASSQDLDSSYGYTF. DNA for the CDR3: TGTGCCAGCAGCCAAGATTTGGACAGTAGCTATGGCTACACCTTC.

This clonotype was found a few times. The rearrangement links TRBV25-1 to TRBJ2-3; D gene uncertain. CDR3 length: 13 amino acids. Germline CDR1 is MGHDK and CDR2 is SYGVNS. V was pared by 2 bases and J by 4 bases, with 7 bases between. The CDR3 here is CASSEATSDTQYF. As DNA, the CDR3 is TGTGCCAGCAGTGAAGCGACATCAGATACGCAGTATTTT.

In its sample, this clonotype was seen many times. The V and J genes are TRBV20-1 and TRBJ2-3; the D call may be TRBD1 or TRBD2 (6 bases each). This CDR3 spans 15 amino acids. Trimming pared 6 bases from V and 3 bases from J, leaving 19 bases between. CDR1 DFQATT and CDR2 SNEGSKA come from the germline V gene (reference sequence). The CDR3 is CSARMFGGRTDTQYF. DNA for the CDR3: TGCAGTGCCAGAATGTTCGGGGGCAGAACAGATACGCAGTATTTT.

This clonotype has ten or more counts. This chain links TRBV4-1 with TRBJ2-2, with 9 positions matching TRBD2. Unmatched junction bases numbered 2, after V lost 4 bases and J lost 5 bases. The CDR3 has 14 amino acids. CDR1 and CDR2 (germline): MGHRA, YSYEKL. CDR3 bases: TGCGCCAGCAGCCCCGCGGGGGGGACCGGGGAGCTGTTTTTT. Translation: CASSPAGGTGELFF.

The rearrangement uses TRBV4-3 and TRBJ2-1; D may match TRBD1 or TRBD2 (5 bases each). This CDR3 is built from 15 residues. The V gene lost 0 bases and the J gene lost 9 bases, with 15 bases spanning the gap. Germline V lookup: CDR1 LGHNA, CDR2 YSLEER. The CDR3 sequence: CASSQDRGPGSEQFF. The CDR3 bases are TGCGCCAGCAGCCAAGATCGGGGCCCAGGAAGTGAGCAGTTCTTC.

This clonotype was detected many times. V is TRBV12-3 or TRBV12-4 and J is TRBJ2-6; D ambiguous. The CDR3 extends over 12 amino acids. Trimming took off 1 base at V and 5 bases at J, with 0 bases between the two ends. CDR3: CASSLGANVLTF. CDR3 sequence (DNA): TGTGCCAGCAGTTTAGGGGCCAACGTCCTGACTTTC.

The rearrangement uses TRBV7-2 and TRBJ2-1; TRBD2 matches at 8 bases. From germline, CDR1 is SGHTA and CDR2 FQGNSA. The CDR3 is made up of 14 amino acids. Trimming cost V 3 bases and J 8 bases; bases outside gene matches: 6. The CDR3: CASSFSGIVDEQFF. CDR3 in DNA: TGTGCCAGCAGCTTTAGCGGGATCGTCGATGAGCAGTTCTTC.

The rearrangement links TRBV13 to TRBJ1-5, with no clear D. Germline assignment: CDR1 PRHDT and CDR2 FYEKMQ (reference sequence). The V end lost 0 bases, the J end lost 3 bases, and 15 bases lay between the germline ends. The CDR3 extends over 17 amino acids. The CDR3 protein is CASSLGPTRRINQPQHF. DNA of the CDR3: TGTGCCAGCAGCTTAGGTCCGACCCGACGCATCAATCAGCCCCAGCATTTT.

This chain connects TRBV7-2 to TRBJ2-5; TRBD2 aligns across 11 bases. Germline-derived CDR1 and CDR2 are SGHTA and FQGNSA. This CDR3 comprises 17 residues. Trimming at V came to 6 bases and at J to 3 bases, leaving 12 bases not matched to a gene. The DNA of the CDR3 is TGTGCCAGCAGACCGGATACTAGCGGGGGCATTAAAGAGACCCAGTACTTC. Translation: CASRPDTSGGIKETQYF.

This clonotype has a handful of counts. The chain is built from TRBV7-8 and TRBJ1-5, with a possible D match to TRBD1 (6 bases). V was shortened by 5 bases and J by 4 bases, with 12 bases between the two germline ends. The germline V gene has CDR1 SGHVS and CDR2 FQNEAQ. The CDR3 loop spans 14 amino acids. CDR3 amino acids: CASSEGVLNQPQHF. DNA of the CDR3: TGTGCCAGCAGCGAGGGGGTGTTAAATCAGCCCCAGCATTTT.

V is TRBV21-1 and J is TRBJ2-5; the DNA was not compared with TRBD2, the D call given in the table. TRBV21-1 is assigned pseudogene status. The CDR3 runs to 17 residues. CDR3 region: CASSKEGQSSEQETQYF. CDR3 in DNA: TGTGCCAGCAGCAAAGAGGGGCAGTCCTCGGAACAAGAGACCCAGTACTTC.

This chain joins TRBV4-1 and TRBJ2-3; D is perhaps TRBD2 (7 bases). The CDR3 extends over 16 amino acids. The germline V gene has CDR1 MGHRA and CDR2 YSYEKL. V was pared by 0 bases and J by 1 base, with 11 bases between. CDR3 nucleotides: TGCGCCAGCAGCCAAGAACCGGGGGGCGGCACAGATACGCAGTATTTT. Translation gives CASSQEPGGGTDTQYF.

This clonotype was recorded a few times. V usage is TRBV10-3 and J usage is TRBJ2-3; 13 nucleotides match TRBD2. This CDR3 is built from 19 residues. Germline CDR1 is ENHRY and CDR2 is SYGVKD. The V and J ends lost 2 bases and 2 bases, in that order; junction bases with no gene match: 10. CDR3 loop: CAISETPGLAGPPTDTQYF. The DNA of the CDR3 is TGTGCCATCAGTGAGACGCCGGGACTAGCGGGGCCCCCCACAGATACGCAGTATTTT.

This clonotype was detected only a few times. The chain recombines TRBV7-9 with TRBJ2-5; 8 bases align to TRBD2. The ends lost 4 bases at V and 5 bases at J; junction bases unmatched: 15. The CDR3 has 17 residues. CDR1 is SEHNR, CDR2 FQNEAQ, per germline (reference sequence). CDR3 sequence: CASSSPERGTLGETQYF. The CDR3 region has the DNA TGTGCCAGCAGCTCCCCAGAGCGGGGGACTCTCGGGGAGACCCAGTACTTC.

The chain employs TRBV15 and TRBJ2-1; D perhaps matches TRBD2 (6 bases). This CDR3 contains 13 residues. V dropped 0 bases and J dropped 6 bases, with 6 bases sitting between them. In germline, CDR1 is LNHNV, CDR2 YYDKDF (reference sequence). The CDR3 DNA follows: TGTGCCACCAGCAGAGATAGCGGCAATGAGCAGTTCTTC. It is translated as CATSRDSGNEQFF.

This clonotype was picked up a small number of times. V usage is TRBV12-3 or TRBV12-4 and J usage is TRBJ1-5; weak D call: TRBD1 (5 bases). Trimming took 3 bases from V and 7 from J, leaving 13 bases between them. The CDR3 length is 14 residues. CDR3 coding DNA: TGTGCCAGCAGTTTTCCAGGGCAGGAGCAGCCCCAGCATTTT. Its protein is CASSFPGQEQPQHF.

The chain uses TRBV7-3 and TRBJ2-3; 7 nucleotides line up with TRBD2. Germline CDR1 and CDR2: SGHTA and FQGTGA. The CDR3 consists of 13 residues. V was clipped by 5 bases and J by 2 bases; unmatched bases: 1. CDR3 sequence: CASSSGNTDTQYF. In DNA form, the CDR3 reads TGTGCCAGCAGCAGCGGGAACACAGATACGCAGTATTTT.

This clonotype was counted between two and nine times. This may come from a read error, since a much larger clone is one base off. The gene calls are TRBV9 and TRBJ2-1; D call uncertain. CDR1 and CDR2 from the germline V gene are SGDLS and YYNGEE. V lost 0 bases and J lost 3, with 4 bases in between. The CDR3 has 13 amino acids. CDR3 region: CASSVEVYNEQFF. The DNA of the CDR3 is TGTGCCAGCAGCGTAGAAGTCTACAATGAGCAGTTCTTC.

This clonotype was seen only a few times. CDR3 nucleotide sequence: TGTGCCAGCAGGTTTGGGACCGCGCGAGCTTTCTTT. It specifies CASRFGTARAFF. The chain is built from TRBV12-3 or TRBV12-4 and TRBJ1-1, with D possibly matching TRBD1 (5 bases). The CDR3 extends over 12 amino acids. Trimming left V 6 bases short and J 10 bases short, with 15 bases between.

The chain links TRBV11-2 to TRBJ2-1; 15 positions agree with TRBD2. CDR1 SGHAT and CDR2 FQNNGV come from the germline V gene. With 5 bases clipped from V and 9 bases from J, the junction kept 5 bases outside the gene matches. This CDR3 is 15 amino acids long. The CDR3 DNA reads TGTGCCAGCAGCCACGGACTAGCGGGGGGGAGTGAGCAGTTCTTC. It translates to CASSHGLAGGSEQFF.

DNA of the CDR3: TGTGCCAGTAGTAACCAAGTAGTTGTACCCTACAATGAGCAGTTCTTC. It is translated as CASSNQVVVPYNEQFF. The gene calls are TRBV19 and TRBJ2-1; D is ambiguous. The CDR3 totals 16 residues. Germline CDR1 and CDR2: LNHDA and SQIVND (reference sequence). V lost 4 bases, J lost 2 bases, and 15 bases lay in between.

This clonotype was detected a few times. The chain couples TRBV6-6 to TRBJ2-7; 7 bases line up with TRBD2. The germline V gene has CDR1 MNHNY and CDR2 SVGAGI (reference sequence). Trimming took 0 bases from V and 6 from J; bases not matched to a gene: 2. The CDR3 has 13 residues. The CDR3 DNA reads TGTGCCAGCAGTTACTCCAGGGAGGGCGAGCAGTACTTC. Translated, it gives CASSYSREGEQYF.

This clonotype has ten or more counts. V is TRBV7-3 and J is TRBJ2-1; weak D call: TRBD2 (6 bases). Trimming took 5 bases from V and 1 from J, leaving 15 bases between them. Germline CDR1 SGHTA, CDR2 FQGTGA. The CDR3 totals 16 residues. The CDR3 sequence is CASSQQGLTSYNEQFF. CDR3 in DNA: TGTGCCAGCAGCCAACAAGGACTAACGTCCTACAATGAGCAGTTCTTC.

This clonotype was picked up a small number of times. The chain recombines TRBV9 with TRBJ2-2, with 8 bases that match TRBD2. This CDR3 is built from 16 residues. Germline CDR1 reads SGDLS; CDR2 reads YYNGEE. V shed 0 bases, J shed 5 bases, and the junction held 6 bases outside the gene matches. The CDR3 region has the DNA TGTGCCAGCAGCGTAGGGCAGCGGGAGTTAACCGGGGAGCTGTTTTTT. The encoded protein is CASSVGQRELTGELFF.

This clonotype was seen more than once but under ten times. The CDR3 region is CASSSSMRGQETQYF. The CDR3 nucleotides are TGTGCCAGCAGCTCTTCGATGCGGGGCCAAGAGACCCAGTACTTC. The chain combines TRBV11-3 with TRBJ2-5; weak D call: TRBD2 (6 bases). Germline-derived CDR1 and CDR2 are SGHNT and YENEEA. The CDR3 spans 15 residues. V was clipped by 4 bases and J by 1 base, with 13 bases between them.

This CDR3 reads CASSPWGTGELFF. DNA for the CDR3: TGTGCCAGCAGTCCCTGGGGCACCGGGGAGCTGTTTTTT. This chain uses TRBV12-3 or TRBV12-4 with TRBJ2-2; the D is unclear. The CDR3 is 13 residues long. The germline V and J ends were trimmed by 5 bases and 4 bases, with 8 bases remaining between them.